Listed below are T cell receptor beta chains from one sample, sequenced in a study of vaccination and CD4 T cells after COVID-19. Via MiXCR, TCRdb re-called the PCR reads, giving one row per CDR3 protein. This table holds 9,900 or so distinct CDR3 sequences, about 31% found once. Their antigen targets remain unknown. The sample was CD4+ T cells from blood, cultured in vitro, taken after SARS-CoV-2 vaccination. The origin of the receptors is a human donor who had recovered from COVID-19. CDR3s include the opening cysteine and the closing phenylalanine or tryptophan. A D gene is named only where the DNA matches it firmly. Expanded clones are given a class, and other clones once, few, many or no size at all.

cdr3_aa: CASSDSIQGTGELFF; cdr3_nt: TGTGCCAGCAGTGACTCGATTCAAGGCACCGGGGAGCTGTTTTTT; j_call: TRBJ2-2; d_call: -; v_call: TRBV6-4; clone_size: -
cdr3_aa: CASLTSLGTGRYEQYF; cdr3_nt: TGTGCCAGCTTGACCTCCCTCGGGACAGGGCGCTACGAGCAGTACTTC; j_call: TRBJ2-7; d_call: TRBD1; v_call: TRBV28; clone_size: -
cdr3_aa: CATLRDEANYGYTF; cdr3_nt: TGTGCCACCCTAAGGGACGAAGCTAACTATGGCTACACCTTC; j_call: TRBJ1-2; d_call: -; v_call: TRBV5-3; clone_size: once
cdr3_aa: CASRTQGWNEQYF; cdr3_nt: TGTGCCAGCAGGACCCAAGGTTGGAACGAGCAGTACTTC; j_call: TRBJ2-7; d_call: -; v_call: TRBV25-1; clone_size: -
cdr3_aa: CASSPNRGAGSGGAEAFF; cdr3_nt: TGTGCCAGCAGTCCAAACAGGGGAGCGGGATCGGGAGGAGCTGAAGCTTTCTTT; j_call: TRBJ1-1; d_call: TRBD1; v_call: TRBV27; clone_size: few
cdr3_aa: CASSHPGYEQYF; cdr3_nt: TGTGCCAGCAGCCACCCCGGCTACGAGCAGTACTTC; j_call: TRBJ2-7; d_call: -; v_call: TRBV7-2; clone_size: -
cdr3_aa: CASRTVAGANVLTF; cdr3_nt: TGTGCCAGTAGGACAGTGGCTGGGGCCAACGTCCTGACTTTC; j_call: TRBJ2-6; d_call: -; v_call: TRBV19; clone_size: -
cdr3_aa: CSARDYGTSGYNEQFF; cdr3_nt: TGCAGTGCTAGAGATTACGGGACTAGCGGGTACAATGAGCAGTTCTTC; j_call: TRBJ2-1; d_call: TRBD2; v_call: TRBV20-1; clone_size: few
cdr3_aa: CASSEGGADTQYF; cdr3_nt: TGTGCCAGCAGTGAAGGGGGCGCAGATACGCAGTATTTT; j_call: TRBJ2-3; d_call: -; v_call: TRBV6-1; clone_size: few
cdr3_aa: CSQASSEKGGTQYF; cdr3_nt: TGCAGTCAAGCGTCTAGCGAGAAGGGCGGTACGCAGTATTTT; j_call: TRBJ2-3; d_call: -; v_call: TRBV20-1; clone_size: -
cdr3_aa: CASSLLSQETQYF; cdr3_nt: TGTGCCAGCAGCTTGCTCAGCCAAGAGACCCAGTACTTC; j_call: TRBJ2-5; d_call: -; v_call: TRBV5-5; clone_size: -
cdr3_aa: CASSLGVGGGYGYTF; cdr3_nt: TGTGCCAGCAGCTTAGGTGTTGGGGGCGGATATGGCTACACCTTC; j_call: TRBJ1-2; d_call: -; v_call: TRBV7-2; clone_size: -
cdr3_aa: CASSGRGRSSQYF; cdr3_nt: TGTGCCAGCAGTGGCCGGGGCCGGTCGTCCCAGTACTTC; j_call: TRBJ2-5; d_call: -; v_call: TRBV2; clone_size: few
cdr3_aa: CAIIEEGRTYNEQFF; cdr3_nt: TGTGCCATTATTGAGGAGGGGAGAACCTACAATGAGCAGTTCTTC; j_call: TRBJ2-1; d_call: -; v_call: TRBV19; clone_size: -
cdr3_aa: CVTGQVLNNEQFF; cdr3_nt: TGTGTCACAGGACAGGTATTAAACAATGAGCAGTTCTTC; j_call: TRBJ2-1; d_call: TRBD1; v_call: TRBV19; clone_size: -
cdr3_aa: CASSSGERERTDTQYF; cdr3_nt: TGTGCCAGCAGTTCCGGAGAGCGGGAGAGGACAGATACGCAGTATTTT; j_call: TRBJ2-3; d_call: TRBD2; v_call: TRBV7-9; clone_size: few
cdr3_aa: CASSLRGDEQYF; cdr3_nt: TGTGCCAGCAGTTTAAGGGGTGACGAGCAGTACTTC; j_call: TRBJ2-7; d_call: -; v_call: TRBV6-2/TRBV6-3; clone_size: -
cdr3_aa: CASSLSAGTGDIYAEAFF; cdr3_nt: TGTGCCAGCAGTTTATCAGCCGGGACAGGGGACATATACGCTGAAGCTTTCTTT; j_call: TRBJ1-1; d_call: TRBD1; v_call: TRBV27; clone_size: few
cdr3_aa: CASSYSRTGRATEAFF; cdr3_nt: TGTGCCAGCAGTTACTCGAGAACAGGGAGGGCCACTGAAGCTTTCTTT; j_call: TRBJ1-1; d_call: -; v_call: TRBV6-7; clone_size: -
cdr3_aa: CASSLGLDRGLGQPQHF; cdr3_nt: TGTGCCAGCAGCTTAGGTCTGGACAGGGGATTGGGTCAGCCCCAGCATTTT; j_call: TRBJ1-5; d_call: TRBD1; v_call: TRBV7-2; clone_size: few
cdr3_aa: CASSYMTGSGELFF; cdr3_nt: TGTGCCAGCAGTTACATGACAGGGTCCGGGGAGCTGTTTTTT; j_call: TRBJ2-2; d_call: TRBD1; v_call: TRBV6-2/TRBV6-3; clone_size: few
cdr3_aa: CASRNTPNQPQHF; cdr3_nt: TGTGCCAGCAGGAATACCCCCAATCAGCCCCAGCATTTT; j_call: TRBJ1-5; d_call: -; v_call: TRBV27; clone_size: few
cdr3_aa: CASSRGQGGEAFF; cdr3_nt: TGCGCCAGCAGCCGAGGACAGGGGGGTGAAGCTTTCTTT; j_call: TRBJ1-1; d_call: TRBD1; v_call: TRBV4-3; clone_size: -
cdr3_aa: CASSLGSSGDVKQYF; cdr3_nt: TGTGCCAGCAGTTTGGGGAGTAGCGGGGATGTAAAGCAGTACTTC; j_call: TRBJ2-7; d_call: TRBD2; v_call: TRBV28; clone_size: -
cdr3_aa: CASALSNQPQHF; cdr3_nt: TGTGCCAGCGCCCTCAGCAATCAGCCCCAGCATTTT; j_call: TRBJ1-5; d_call: -; v_call: TRBV7-2; clone_size: few
cdr3_aa: CASIPSAGTDTQYF; cdr3_nt: TGTGCCAGCATCCCCTCAGCCGGCACAGATACGCAGTATTTT; j_call: TRBJ2-3; d_call: -; v_call: TRBV6-1; clone_size: few
cdr3_aa: CASSADSYEQYF; cdr3_nt: TGTGCCAGCAGTGCCGACAGCTACGAGCAGTACTTC; j_call: TRBJ2-7; d_call: -; v_call: TRBV12-3/TRBV12-4; clone_size: -
cdr3_aa: CASSLAVLWPANTEAFF; cdr3_nt: TGTGCCAGCAGCTTAGCCGTCCTATGGCCAGCAAACACTGAAGCTTTCTTT; j_call: TRBJ1-1; d_call: -; v_call: TRBV7-2; clone_size: -
cdr3_aa: CASSQDISALNTGELFF; cdr3_nt: TGCGCCAGCAGCCAAGACATATCCGCGTTGAACACCGGGGAGCTGTTTTTT; j_call: TRBJ2-2; d_call: -; v_call: TRBV4-3; clone_size: -
cdr3_aa: CASRGGGRARGYTF; cdr3_nt: TGTGCCAGCAGAGGAGGTGGTCGGGCCCGTGGCTACACCTTC; j_call: TRBJ1-2; d_call: -; v_call: TRBV28; clone_size: -
cdr3_aa: CSAIVGPGGYTF; cdr3_nt: TGCAGTGCTATAGTGGGGCCGGGTGGCTACACCTTC; j_call: TRBJ1-2; d_call: -; v_call: TRBV20-1; clone_size: few
cdr3_aa: CASSYSLVLADFTDTQYF; cdr3_nt: TGTGCCAGCAGTTACTCCCTCGTTCTAGCGGATTTCACAGATACGCAGTATTTT; j_call: TRBJ2-3; d_call: TRBD2; v_call: TRBV6-2/TRBV6-3; clone_size: few
cdr3_aa: CASSPSTGDQETQYF; cdr3_nt: TGTGCCAGCAGCCCCTCTACAGGGGATCAAGAGACCCAGTACTTC; j_call: TRBJ2-5; d_call: TRBD1; v_call: TRBV9; clone_size: -
cdr3_aa: CASSLNLALINEQFF; cdr3_nt: TGTGCCAGCAGTCTTAACCTAGCGCTGATAAATGAGCAGTTCTTC; j_call: TRBJ2-1; d_call: -; v_call: TRBV7-9; clone_size: -
cdr3_aa: CASSLAREDYGYTF; cdr3_nt: TGTGCCAGCAGCTTAGCCAGGGAGGACTATGGCTACACCTTC; j_call: TRBJ1-2; d_call: -; v_call: TRBV7-2; clone_size: few
cdr3_aa: CASSLQNNREAFF; cdr3_nt: TGTGCCAGCAGTTTACAGAACAACAGGGAAGCTTTCTTT; j_call: TRBJ1-1; d_call: -; v_call: TRBV27; clone_size: few
cdr3_aa: CATSRVRAVGTEAFF; cdr3_nt: TGTGCCACCAGCAGAGTGAGGGCGGTCGGCACTGAAGCTTTCTTT; j_call: TRBJ1-1; d_call: -; v_call: TRBV15; clone_size: few
cdr3_aa: CSAARTGISYEQYF; cdr3_nt: TGCAGTGCAGCGCGGACTGGGATCTCCTACGAGCAGTACTTC; j_call: TRBJ2-7; d_call: -; v_call: TRBV20-1; clone_size: -
cdr3_aa: CASSYGAGPSTDTQYF; cdr3_nt: TGTGCCAGCAGTTACGGAGCGGGACCTAGCACAGATACGCAGTATTTT; j_call: TRBJ2-3; d_call: TRBD2; v_call: TRBV6-2/TRBV6-3; clone_size: few
cdr3_aa: CASSRQGSYEQYF; cdr3_nt: TGTGCCAGCAGCCGACAGGGGTCCTACGAGCAGTACTTC; j_call: TRBJ2-7; d_call: TRBD1; v_call: TRBV7-7; clone_size: medium-sized
cdr3_aa: CASSRQISGNTIYF; cdr3_nt: TGTGCCAGCAGCCGGCAGATCTCTGGAAACACCATATATTTT; j_call: TRBJ1-3; d_call: -; v_call: TRBV11-2; clone_size: -
cdr3_aa: CASSLQPIAGPYNEQFF; cdr3_nt: TGTGCCAGCAGCCTACAGCCGATAGCCGGGCCCTACAATGAGCAGTTCTTC; j_call: TRBJ2-1; d_call: -; v_call: TRBV7-3; clone_size: -
cdr3_aa: CSARSRLAGAKNIQYF; cdr3_nt: TGCAGTGCTAGATCTCGACTAGCGGGAGCCAAAAACATTCAGTACTTC; j_call: TRBJ2-4; d_call: TRBD2; v_call: TRBV20-1; clone_size: medium-sized
cdr3_aa: CASSSGGASGNTIYF; cdr3_nt: TGTGCCAGCAGCTCTGGAGGGGCCTCTGGAAACACCATATATTTT; j_call: TRBJ1-3; d_call: -; v_call: TRBV6-1; clone_size: -
cdr3_aa: CASSMGGSWSDTQYF; cdr3_nt: TGTGCCAGTAGTATGGGGGGGAGTTGGTCAGATACGCAGTATTTT; j_call: TRBJ2-3; d_call: TRBD2; v_call: TRBV19; clone_size: few
cdr3_aa: CASSQTGVAKNIQYF; cdr3_nt: TGTGCCAGCAGCCAGACAGGGGTGGCCAAAAACATTCAGTACTTC; j_call: TRBJ2-4; d_call: -; v_call: TRBV21-1; clone_size: few
cdr3_aa: CASSPQGGTGNEQYF; cdr3_nt: TGTGCCAGCAGTCCCCAAGGTGGGACAGGGAACGAGCAGTACTTC; j_call: TRBJ2-7; d_call: TRBD1; v_call: TRBV2; clone_size: -
cdr3_aa: CASSFQAGEGADTQYF; cdr3_nt: TGTGCCAGCAGTTTTCAAGCGGGAGAGGGGGCAGATACGCAGTATTTT; j_call: TRBJ2-3; d_call: TRBD2; v_call: TRBV28; clone_size: few
cdr3_aa: CASRELAGRTDTQYF; cdr3_nt: TGTGCCAGCAGGGAACTAGCGGGGCGTACAGATACGCAGTATTTT; j_call: TRBJ2-3; d_call: TRBD2; v_call: TRBV7-2; clone_size: few
cdr3_aa: CASSLSAVGLAFF; cdr3_nt: TGTGCCAGCAGCTTGTCCGCGGTGGGGCTGGCTTTCTTT; j_call: TRBJ1-1; d_call: -; v_call: TRBV7-9; clone_size: once
cdr3_aa: CASSLMQETQYF; cdr3_nt: TGTGCCAGCAGCTTAATGCAAGAGACCCAGTACTTC; j_call: TRBJ2-5; d_call: -; v_call: TRBV7-8; clone_size: few
cdr3_aa: CASRTDQLNTEAFF; cdr3_nt: TGTGCCAGCAGAACCGACCAATTGAACACTGAAGCTTTCTTT; j_call: TRBJ1-1; d_call: -; v_call: TRBV6-1; clone_size: -